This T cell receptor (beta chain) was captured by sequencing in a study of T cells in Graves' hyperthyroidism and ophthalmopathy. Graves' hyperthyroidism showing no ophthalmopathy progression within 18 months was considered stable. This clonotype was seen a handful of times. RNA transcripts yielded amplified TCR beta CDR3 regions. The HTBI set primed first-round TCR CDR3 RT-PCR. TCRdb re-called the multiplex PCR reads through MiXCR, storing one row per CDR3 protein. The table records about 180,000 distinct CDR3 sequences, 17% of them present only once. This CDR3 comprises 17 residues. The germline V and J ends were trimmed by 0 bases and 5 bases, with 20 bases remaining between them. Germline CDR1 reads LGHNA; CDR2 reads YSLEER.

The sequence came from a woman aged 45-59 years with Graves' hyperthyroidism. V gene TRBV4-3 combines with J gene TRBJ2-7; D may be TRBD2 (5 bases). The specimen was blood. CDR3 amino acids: CASSQELSGSGIHEQYF. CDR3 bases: TGCGCCAGCAGCCAAGAATTAAGTGGTTCCGGGATCCACGAGCAGTACTTC.